Following are 15 T cell receptor beta chains from one sample sequenced in a study of OX40 agonist ivuxolimab in advanced cancers. The protocol was immunoSEQ multiplex PCR, while the TCRdb copy is restricted to in-frame clones and leaves out a portion. Of over 35,000 clones listed, 60% to 80% are singletons. The starting material was CD4+ or CD8+ T cells sorted from blood, obtained in a trial of the OX40 agonist ivuxolimab. The source of these receptors is an adult with an advanced solid tumor such as melanoma, head and neck, liver or kidney cancer.

The rearrangement uses TRBV9 and TRBJ2-3; perhaps TRBD2 as D (7 bases). Germline-derived CDR1 and CDR2 are SGDLS and YYNGEE. This CDR3 spans 16 amino acids. Trimming removed 4 bases at V and 5 bases at J, with 20 bases between. The CDR3 protein is CASSTPHGGAGDTQYF. CDR3 nucleotide sequence: TGTGCCAGCAGCACCCCTCATGGGGGGGCAGGAGATACGCAGTATTTT.

The J gene is TRBJ2-3, the V gene TRBV28, with D perhaps matching TRBD2 (5 bases). CDR1 is MDHEN and CDR2 is SYDVKM in the germline V gene. The CDR3 runs 14 residues. Between the trimmed V and J ends, which lost 5 bases and 0 bases, there was a span of 9 bases. The CDR3 sequence: CASSPGDSTDTQYF. The DNA for the CDR3 is TGTGCCAGCAGTCCCGGGGATAGCACAGATACGCAGTATTTT.

This clone was counted a single time. This chain links TRBV7-9 with TRBJ1-1; D is perhaps TRBD1 (6 bases). Germline CDR1 SEHNR, CDR2 FQNEAQ (reference sequence). Trimming removed 5 bases at V and 5 bases at J, with 21 bases between. CDR3 length: 16 amino acids. Here the CDR3 reads CASSKPGGVAKTEAFF. DNA for the CDR3: TGTGCCAGCAGCAAACCGGGGGGCGTCGCCAAGACTGAAGCTTTCTTT.

The chain couples TRBV7-9 to TRBJ1-1; D is undetermined. CDR1 and CDR2 from the germline V gene are SEHNR and FQNEAQ (reference sequence). Deletions cut 1 base from V and 1 base from J, with 4 bases between. The CDR3 runs to 13 residues. As DNA, the CDR3 is TGTGCCAGCAGCTTAGTTGGGAACACTGAAGCTTTCTTT. Its protein is CASSLVGNTEAFF.

This clone showed up just once. CDR3 protein: CASSARIDRINEKLFF. The CDR3, as DNA: TGCGCCAGCAGTGCGAGGATTGACAGGATTAATGAAAAACTGTTTTTT. The chain employs TRBV10-2 and TRBJ1-4; D is possibly TRBD1 (6 bases). Germline CDR1 WSHSY, CDR2 SAAADI. The CDR3 covers 16 residues. V lost 4 bases to trimming and J lost 4 bases, with 16 bases between them.

V and J are TRBV7-9 and TRBJ2-7; D is uncertain. This CDR3 has 12 amino acids. V lost 1 base, J lost 2 bases, and 3 bases lay in between. Germline-derived CDR1 and CDR2 are SEHNR and FQNEAQ (reference sequence). CDR3 loop: CASSLVPYEQYF. CDR3 DNA: TGTGCCAGCAGCTTAGTGCCCTACGAGCAGTACTTC.

This clone has a count of ten or more. The V and J genes are TRBV5-4 and TRBJ1-1; D perhaps matches TRBD1 (6 bases). The CDR3 runs to 14 residues. Germline CDR1 is SGHNT and CDR2 is YYREEE (reference sequence). Trimming cost V 4 bases and J 4 bases, with 14 bases left between them. The CDR3 DNA reads as TGTGCCAGCAGCCTGGACAGCTGGGTCACTGAAGCTTTCTTT. Its protein product is CASSLDSWVTEAFF.

The genes are TRBV28 and TRBJ2-2; the D is unclear. The CDR3 runs to 12 residues. Germline CDR1 and CDR2: MDHEN and SYDVKM. The V end lost 4 bases, the J end lost 0 bases, and 0 bases lay between the germline ends. CDR3 nucleotides: TGTGCCAGCAGTTCGAACACCGGGGAGCTGTTTTTT. Protein sequence: CASSSNTGELFF.

This chain uses TRBV5-6 with TRBJ1-2, with 11 bases fitting TRBD1. With 6 bases clipped from V and 8 bases from J, the junction kept 9 bases outside the gene matches. The CDR3 totals 14 residues. Looked up from germline, CDR1 is SGHDT and CDR2 is YYEEEE. The CDR3 bases are TGTGCCAGCACCCGCCGGGACAGGGGGGGAGGCTACACCTTC. Translating gives CASTRRDRGGGYTF.

The chain has TRBV30 and TRBJ1-4, with D possibly being TRBD1 (6 bases). The CDR3 extends over 10 amino acids. In germline, CDR1 is GTSNPN, CDR2 SVGIG (reference sequence). V was cut by 7 bases and J by 8 bases, with 8 bases left in between. The CDR3 loop reads CASRGEKLFF. The CDR3 DNA is TGTGCCTCTAGGGGGGAAAAACTGTTTTTT.

J is TRBJ2-2 and V is TRBV12-5, with a tentative D call TRBD1 (6 bases). CDR3 length equals 15 residues. V was cut by 5 bases and J by 1 base, with 11 bases left in between. Per the germline V gene, CDR1 is LGHNT and CDR2 is FRNRAP. The CDR3 DNA reads as TGTGCTAGTGGTCCCCCGACAGGGAACACCGGGGAGCTGTTTTTT. This gives the protein CASGPPTGNTGELFF.

This sequence joins TRBV5-1 and TRBJ1-3; D unresolved. V lost 0 bases to trimming and J lost 1 base, with 8 bases between them. This CDR3 spans 15 amino acids. The germline V gene encodes CDR1 SGHRS and CDR2 YFSETQ. The CDR3, as DNA: TGCGCCAGCAGCTTGGAGGGCCCATCTGGAAACACCATATATTTT. Residues: CASSLEGPSGNTIYF.

V is TRBV21-1 and J is TRBJ2-1. TRBV21-1 is a documented pseudogene. This CDR3 has 13 amino acids. The CDR3 region has the DNA TGTGCCAGCAGCAAAGCGCTTCTTAATGAGCAGTTCTTC. Translating gives CASSKALLNEQFF.

The genes are TRBV7-2 and TRBJ2-3; TRBD2 might be the D (6 bases). With 4 bases removed from V and 0 bases from J, the gap between germline ends came to 8 bases. Germline loops: CDR1 SGHTA, CDR2 FQGNSA. The CDR3 length is 14 residues. In DNA form, the CDR3 reads TGTGCCAGCAGCTATGCGGGGAGCACAGATACGCAGTATTTT. It codes for CASSYAGSTDTQYF.

The rearrangement uses TRBV2 and TRBJ2-7; 10 bases line up with TRBD2. Trimming cost V 4 bases and J 3 bases; bases outside gene matches: 6. The germline V gene has CDR1 SNHLY and CDR2 FYNNEI. CDR3 size: 15 residues. CDR3 in DNA: TGTGCCAGCAGTGTCTATACTAGCGGGGACTACGAGCAGTACTTC. This codes for CASSVYTSGDYEQYF.